One T cell receptor beta chain is described in this entry. The method was immunoSEQ multiplex PCR; TCRdb's version includes in-frame clones alone and lacks a portion of them. The sample has approximately 940,000 clones; about 80% are singletons. This record belongs to a study of shared clonotypes between healthy human individuals. About the research overall: Those who served as donors were a couple of women and three men between the ages of 18 and 49.

This CDR3 spans 11 amino acids. CDR1 SQVTM and CDR2 ANQGSEA come from the germline V gene. Trimming stripped 0 bases from V and 10 bases from J, with 9 bases between. This clonotype was sampled from a man between 18 and 29 years old in good health. This rearrangement joins TRBV29-1 to TRBJ1-1; D remains ambiguous. Sequenced: memory CD4+ T cells sorted from blood. Indicated subset: CD45RA-negative fraction. CDR3 in DNA: TGCAGCGTTGAAGATAGGCACCGAGCTTTCTTT. It translates to CSVEDRHRAFF.